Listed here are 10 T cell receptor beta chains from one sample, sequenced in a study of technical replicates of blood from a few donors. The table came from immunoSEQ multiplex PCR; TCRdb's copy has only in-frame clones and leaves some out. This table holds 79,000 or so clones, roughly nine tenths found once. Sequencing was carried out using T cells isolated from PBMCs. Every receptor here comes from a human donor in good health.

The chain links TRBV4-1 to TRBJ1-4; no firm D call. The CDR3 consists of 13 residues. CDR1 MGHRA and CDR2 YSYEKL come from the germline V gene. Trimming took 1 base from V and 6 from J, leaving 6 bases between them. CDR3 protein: CASSQAAYEKLFF. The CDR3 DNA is TGCGCCAGCAGCCAAGCCGCGTATGAAAAACTGTTTTTT.

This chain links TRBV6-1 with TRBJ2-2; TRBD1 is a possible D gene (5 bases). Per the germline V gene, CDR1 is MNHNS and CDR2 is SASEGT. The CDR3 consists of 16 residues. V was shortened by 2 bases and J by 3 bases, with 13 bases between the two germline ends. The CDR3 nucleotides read TGTGCCAGCAGTGAAAGGGGCTTTATCGACACCGGGGAGCTGTTTTTT. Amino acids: CASSERGFIDTGELFF.

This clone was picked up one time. The CDR3 nucleotides read TGTGCCAGCTCCCCGCAGGGGGAGACCCAGTACTTC. Its translation is CASSPQGETQYF. The chain employs TRBV18 and TRBJ2-5; tentatively, D is TRBD1 (6 bases). Trimming took off 6 bases at V and 5 bases at J, with 10 bases between the two ends. The germline CDR1 and CDR2 sequences are KGHSH and LQKENI. The CDR3 has 12 amino acids.

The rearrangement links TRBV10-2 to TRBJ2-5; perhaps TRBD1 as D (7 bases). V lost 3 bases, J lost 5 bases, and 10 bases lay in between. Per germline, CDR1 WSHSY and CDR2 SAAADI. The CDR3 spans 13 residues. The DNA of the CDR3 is TGCGCCAGCAGTGAACAGGGGAGGGAGACCCAGTACTTC. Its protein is CASSEQGRETQYF.

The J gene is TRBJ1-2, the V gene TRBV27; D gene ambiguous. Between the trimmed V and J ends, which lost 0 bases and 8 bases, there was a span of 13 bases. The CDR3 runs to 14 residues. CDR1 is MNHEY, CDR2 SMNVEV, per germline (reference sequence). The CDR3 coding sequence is TGTGCCAGCAGTTTATCGGGAGGATTGGGAGGCTACACCTTC. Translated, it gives CASSLSGGLGGYTF.

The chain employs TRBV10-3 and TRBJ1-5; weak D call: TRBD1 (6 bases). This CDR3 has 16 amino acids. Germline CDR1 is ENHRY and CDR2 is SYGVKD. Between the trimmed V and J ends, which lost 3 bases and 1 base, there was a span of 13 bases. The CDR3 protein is CAISESTGTSNQPQHF. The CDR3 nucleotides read TGTGCCATCAGTGAATCGACAGGTACGAGCAATCAGCCCCAGCATTTT.

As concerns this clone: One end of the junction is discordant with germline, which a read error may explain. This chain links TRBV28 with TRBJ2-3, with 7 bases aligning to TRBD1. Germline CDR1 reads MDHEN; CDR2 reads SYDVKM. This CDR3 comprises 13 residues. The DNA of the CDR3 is TGTGCGAGCAACAGGGGTTCCACAGATACGCAGTATTTT. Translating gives CASNRGSTDTQYF.

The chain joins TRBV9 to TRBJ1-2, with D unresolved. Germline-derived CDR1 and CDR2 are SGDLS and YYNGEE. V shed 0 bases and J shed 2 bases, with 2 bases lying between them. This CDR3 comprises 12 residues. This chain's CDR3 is CASSVANYGYTF. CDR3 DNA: TGTGCCAGCAGCGTAGCAAACTATGGCTACACCTTC.

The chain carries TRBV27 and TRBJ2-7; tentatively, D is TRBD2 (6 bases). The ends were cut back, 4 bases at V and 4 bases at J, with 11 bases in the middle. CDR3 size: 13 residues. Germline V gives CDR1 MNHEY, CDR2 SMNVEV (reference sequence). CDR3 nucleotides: TGTGCCAGCAGTTACGGGGACTTTTACGAGCAGTACTTC. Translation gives CASSYGDFYEQYF.

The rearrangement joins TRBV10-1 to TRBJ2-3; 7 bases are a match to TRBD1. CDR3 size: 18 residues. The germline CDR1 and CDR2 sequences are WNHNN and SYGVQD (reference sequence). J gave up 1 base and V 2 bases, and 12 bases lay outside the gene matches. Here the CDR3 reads CASSETETGDVGTDTQYF. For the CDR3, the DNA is TGCGCCAGCAGTGAGACTGAAACAGGGGATGTTGGCACAGATACGCAGTATTTT.